The 25 T cell receptor beta chains given below trace back to one sample, sequenced in a study of cytomegalovirus exposure and HLA in healthy donors. Primers included in the PCR were 60 Vbeta and 13 Jbeta primers. Generated by immunoSEQ multiplex PCR, the TCRdb table keeps only in-frame clones and is missing some. The table lists under 200,000 clones, 70% to 80% of them singletons. Sequenced sample: PBMCs. Receptors were obtained from a young woman in good health and CMV-seropositive.

The CDR3 reads CASSHGSGVSNEQFF. The CDR3 DNA reads as TGTGCCAGCTCCCACGGGAGCGGGGTCTCCAATGAGCAGTTCTTC. The genes are TRBV18 and TRBJ2-1; 7 bases are a match to TRBD2. The CDR3 is 15 amino acids. V shed 6 bases and J 6 bases; nucleotides not matched to a gene: 11. Germline V gene data show CDR1 as KGHSH and CDR2 as LQKENI.

This chain connects TRBV16 to TRBJ1-2; TRBD1 matches 7 bases. The germline V gene has CDR1 KGHSY and CDR2 FQNENV. The ends lost 3 bases at V and 4 bases at J; junction bases unmatched: 5. This CDR3 comprises 14 residues. Here the CDR3 reads CASSQPPGGYGYTF. The CDR3 DNA sequence: TGTGCCAGCAGCCAGCCGCCAGGGGGCTATGGCTACACCTTC.

The rearrangement links TRBV13 to TRBJ2-1; 10 bases agree with TRBD2. Germline CDR1 reads PRHDT; CDR2 reads FYEKMQ (reference sequence). V shed 5 bases, J shed 6 bases, and the junction held 13 bases outside the gene matches. CDR3 length: 17 residues. The DNA for the CDR3 is TGTGCCAGCAGCCCCCTAACCCTAGCGGGAGAGACCAATGAGCAGTTCTTC. As protein: CASSPLTLAGETNEQFF. Combining the CDR3 with reference TRBV13 and TRBJ2-1 gives the whole variable domain AAGVIQSPRHLIKEKRETATLKCYPIPRHDTVYWYQQGPGQDPQFLISFYEKMQSDKGSIPDRFSAQQFSDYHSELNMSSLELGDSALYFCASSPLTLAGETNEQFFGPGTRLTVL.

This rearrangement joins TRBV18 to TRBJ2-2, with unresolved D. The CDR3 spans 12 residues. The V gene lost 5 bases and the J gene lost 6 bases, with 7 bases spanning the gap. Per germline, CDR1 KGHSH and CDR2 LQKENI. CDR3 nucleotide sequence: TGTGCCAGCTCAACTCCTGCCGGGGAGCTGTTTTTT. Protein: CASSTPAGELFF.

The gene calls are TRBV7-6 and TRBJ2-1, with TRBD2 matching 7 bases. V gave up 8 bases and J gave up 1 base; unmatched junction bases: 2. CDR1 SGHVS and CDR2 FNYEAQ come from the germline V gene. The CDR3 contains 13 residues. The CDR3 is CASAGESYNEQFF. In nucleotides, the CDR3 is TGTGCCAGCGCGGGAGAATCCTACAATGAGCAGTTCTTC. Combining the CDR3 with reference TRBV7-6 and TRBJ2-1 gives the whole variable domain GAGVSQSPRYKVTKRGQDVALRCDPISGHVSLYWYRQALGQGPEFLTYFNYEAQQDKSGLPNDRFSAERPEGSISTLTIQRTEQRDSAMYRCASAGESYNEQFFGPGTRLTVL.

This clone occurred once. The V call is TRBV2, the J call TRBJ2-7; a possible D gene is TRBD2 (6 bases). The length of the CDR3 is 14 residues. V shed 4 bases and J shed 4 bases, with 14 bases lying between them. From germline, CDR1 is SNHLY and CDR2 FYNNEI. The CDR3, as DNA: TGTGCCAGCAGTGCGGAGGGAGGACCATACGAGCAGTACTTC. Amino acid sequence: CASSAEGGPYEQYF.

The table lists this clone with a few counts. The sample holds other DNA sequences that translate to the same CDR3. The chain combines TRBV5-1 with TRBJ2-7; TRBD1 matches 10 bases. The CDR3 totals 12 residues. The J segment lost 4 bases and the V segment lost 7 bases, leaving 2 bases of the junction unmatched. Per the germline V gene, CDR1 is SGHRS and CDR2 is YFSETQ. The CDR3 bases are TGCGCCAGCCGGGACAGGGGATACGAGCAGTACTTC. It specifies CASRDRGYEQYF.

The chain combines TRBV4-3 with TRBJ2-4; TRBD2 aligns across 7 bases. Germline V CDR1 and CDR2: LGHNA, YSLEER. This CDR3 has 15 amino acids. With V trimmed by 0 bases and J by 6 bases, 5 bases remained unmatched. The CDR3, as DNA: TGCGCCAGCAGCCAAGACGCGGGGGTGGGAAACATTCAGTACTTC. The encoded protein is CASSQDAGVGNIQYF.

V gene TRBV7-9 combines with J gene TRBJ2-7; the match to TRBD2 covers 8 bases. In germline, CDR1 is SEHNR, CDR2 FQNEAQ (reference sequence). The J segment lost 2 bases and the V segment lost 1 base, leaving 7 bases of the junction unmatched. The CDR3 consists of 16 residues. CDR3 sequence (DNA): TGTGCCAGCAGCTTAGTCCGCGGGGGGTTTCCCTACGAGCAGTACTTC. Residues: CASSLVRGGFPYEQYF.

This clone was counted once. The J gene is TRBJ1-1, the V gene TRBV11-2; D might be TRBD1 (5 bases). The germline V and J ends were trimmed by 8 bases and 1 base, with 8 bases remaining between them. The CDR3 sequence is 12 residues long. Per the germline V gene, CDR1 is SGHAT and CDR2 is FQNNGV. The CDR3 protein is CASRGGNTEAFF. The CDR3 coding sequence is TGTGCCAGCCGGGGGGGGAACACTGAAGCTTTCTTT. The full variable domain, completed using reference TRBV11-2 and TRBJ1-1, is EAGVAQSPRYKIIEKRQSVAFWCNPISGHATLYWYQQILGQGPKLLIQFQNNGVVDDSQLPKDRFSAERLKGVDSTLKIQPAKLEDSAVYLCASRGGNTEAFFGQGTRLTVV.

V usage is TRBV5-6 and J usage is TRBJ1-1; 7 nucleotides agree with TRBD1. Germline trimming cut 2 bases from V and 2 bases from J; bases unmatched to any gene: 9. Germline CDR1 and CDR2: SGHDT and YYEEEE. This CDR3 region has 16 residues. The CDR3 is CASSLIHPGGNTEAFF. The CDR3 coding sequence is TGTGCCAGCAGCTTAATACATCCAGGGGGAAACACTGAAGCTTTCTTT.

The chain recombines TRBV7-9 with TRBJ1-2, with D possibly TRBD1 on 5 matching bases. The CDR3 sequence is 15 residues long. Germline CDR1 reads SEHNR; CDR2 reads FQNEAQ (reference sequence). V was clipped by 2 bases and J by 8 bases, with 18 bases between them. CDR3 sequence: CASSLTPTANGGYTF. The DNA for the CDR3 is TGTGCCAGCAGCTTAACCCCGACAGCGAATGGGGGCTACACCTTC.

This sequence joins TRBV5-1 and TRBJ2-5; tentative D call: TRBD2 (5 bases). The CDR3 has 14 residues. Trimming took off 0 bases at V and 4 bases at J, with 10 bases between the two ends. Germline CDR1 reads SGHRS; CDR2 reads YFSETQ. This CDR3 is CASSLARERETQYF. CDR3 bases: TGCGCCAGCAGCTTGGCTCGGGAACGAGAGACCCAGTACTTC.

This clone was detected a few times. The chain links TRBV11-3 to TRBJ2-5; D uncertain. Germline V lookup: CDR1 SGHNT, CDR2 YENEEA. Trimming left V 5 bases short and J 10 bases short, with 14 bases between. CDR3 size: 12 residues. The CDR3 is CASSEPGSHQYF. The CDR3 DNA sequence: TGTGCCAGCAGCGAACCCGGTAGCCACCAGTACTTC.

The chain uses TRBV4-3 and TRBJ2-3; TRBD2 matches at 11 bases. There are 18 residues in the CDR3. Unmatched junction bases numbered 8, after V lost 0 bases and J lost 3 bases. Looked up from germline, CDR1 is LGHNA and CDR2 is YSLEER. This chain's CDR3 is CASSQDLIAGGLTDTQYF. The CDR3 bases are TGCGCCAGCAGCCAAGATCTGATAGCGGGGGGGCTAACAGATACGCAGTATTTT.

V and J are TRBV14 and TRBJ2-1, with D possibly matching TRBD1 (5 bases). V was cut by 4 bases and J by 8 bases, with 18 bases left in between. Germline V lookup: CDR1 SGHDN, CDR2 FVKESK. The CDR3 is 15 amino acids. This CDR3 is CASSRSYRLFDEQFF. The CDR3 DNA sequence: TGTGCCAGCAGCCGGTCGTACAGGCTTTTCGATGAGCAGTTCTTC.

This rearrangement joins TRBV7-8 to TRBJ2-3; D call uncertain. Germline values: CDR1 SGHVS, CDR2 FQNEAQ. The germline V and J ends were trimmed by 5 bases and 0 bases, with 21 bases remaining between them. The CDR3 runs 18 residues. In DNA form, the CDR3 reads TGTGCCAGCAGCCCCATCCAACGGTCCTTCTCTAGCACAGATACGCAGTATTTT. Protein sequence: CASSPIQRSFSSTDTQYF.

The count of this clone is one. The rearrangement uses TRBV5-6 and TRBJ2-5; 9 nucleotides line up with TRBD1. CDR3 length: 16 residues. The J segment lost 5 bases and the V segment lost 2 bases, leaving 10 bases of the junction unmatched. Germline CDR1 and CDR2: SGHDT and YYEEEE. The CDR3 bases are TGTGCCAGCAGCTTTGAGTGGGGACAGGGCCGTGAGACCCAGTACTTC. Amino acids: CASSFEWGQGRETQYF.

The genes are TRBV7-9 and TRBJ1-6; D not certain. Trimming pared 2 bases from V and 10 bases from J, leaving 12 bases between. Germline V lookup: CDR1 SEHNR, CDR2 FQNEAQ (reference sequence). This CDR3 region has 14 residues. The CDR3 DNA sequence: TGTGCCAGCAGCTTACGAGCACTAGGATCACCCCTCCACTTT. It specifies CASSLRALGSPLHF.

The genes are TRBV7-6 and TRBJ2-1; TRBD2 matches at 15 bases. Germline V gives CDR1 SGHVS, CDR2 FNYEAQ. Trimming cost V 3 bases and J 1 base; bases outside gene matches: 4. CDR3 length equals 18 residues. The CDR3 coding sequence is TGTGCCAGCAGCTTGGGGACTAGCGGGAGGCCATCCTACAATGAGCAGTTCTTC. It translates to CASSLGTSGRPSYNEQFF.

The chain links TRBV23-1 to TRBJ1-2; 8 nucleotides match TRBD1. TRBV23-1 counts as an open reading frame of uncertain function. The ends lost 4 bases at V and 0 bases at J; junction bases unmatched: 4. The CDR3 length is 15 residues. CDR3 region: CASSLTDRANYGYTF. In DNA form, the CDR3 reads TGCGCCAGCAGTCTTACGGACAGGGCTAACTATGGCTACACCTTC.

The V gene is TRBV6-5, the J gene TRBJ2-7; D gene ambiguous. Germline V gene data show CDR1 as MNHEY and CDR2 as SVGAGI. The CDR3 extends over 13 amino acids. The V end was cut by 2 bases, the J end by 2 bases, with 7 bases between. CDR3 in DNA: TGTGCCAGCAGTTACCCTCCGGCCTACGAGCAGTACTTC. Residues: CASSYPPAYEQYF.

This rearrangement joins TRBV5-1 to TRBJ2-2, with D tentatively TRBD2 (6 bases). This CDR3 spans 16 amino acids. V lost 1 base, J lost 1 base, and 11 bases lay in between. Germline V gene data show CDR1 as SGHRS and CDR2 as YFSETQ. CDR3 in amino acids: CASSLNSGENTGELFF. CDR3 in DNA: TGCGCCAGCAGCTTGAATAGCGGAGAGAACACCGGGGAGCTGTTTTTT.

This clone occurred once. The CDR3, as DNA: TGTGCCAGCAGTTCATTAGGGGGACAGGGCGCTAACTATGGCTACACCTTC. It is translated as CASSSLGGQGANYGYTF. The V and J genes are TRBV27 and TRBJ1-2; 9 positions match TRBD1. V trimming: 4 bases; J trimming: 0 bases; junction bases outside the gene matches: 9. Germline V CDR1 and CDR2: MNHEY, SMNVEV (reference sequence). The CDR3 extends over 17 amino acids.

This sequence joins TRBV18 and TRBJ2-3; TRBD2 agrees at 7 bases. The CDR3 has 16 residues. Germline CDR1 reads KGHSH; CDR2 reads LQKENI. V shed 6 bases and J 1 base; nucleotides not matched to a gene: 10. Written as DNA, the CDR3 is TGTGCCAGCTCGCCGCCCTCGGGAGGAGGCACAGATACGCAGTATTTT. Translation gives CASSPPSGGGTDTQYF.